This TCR beta chain came from a study of early T cells in non-severe SARS-CoV-2 infection. Study background: Alpha and beta chains were unpaired, from unsorted whole-blood bulk RNA.

This clonotype was seen more than once but under ten times. Its antigen is currently unknown. CDR3 length equals 15 residues. The V gene end was trimmed by 0 bases and the J gene end by 3 bases; junction bases not matched to a gene: 4. Per germline, CDR1 ENHRY and CDR2 SYGVKD. Unique molecular identifiers tagged individual cDNA molecules. MiXCR, run by TCRdb on the 5' RACE reads, gives a single entry per CDR3 protein. Here the sample spans about 110,000 distinct CDR3 sequences, around 12% being singletons. General study findings and limits: Sequences matched to VDJdb favored anti-spike CD8 responses, while private and CD4 specificities were missed.

The starting material was whole blood, obtained at baseline. V and J are TRBV10-3 and TRBJ2-7; 8 bases line up with TRBD1. The clonotype was recovered from an adult who was a healthcare worker with PCR-confirmed SARS-CoV-2 infection or an uninfected control (not recorded which). In DNA, the CDR3 is TGTGCCATCAGTGAGTCGGAGGACAGGGTCTACGAGCAGTACTTC. This sequence encodes CAISESEDRVYEQYF.